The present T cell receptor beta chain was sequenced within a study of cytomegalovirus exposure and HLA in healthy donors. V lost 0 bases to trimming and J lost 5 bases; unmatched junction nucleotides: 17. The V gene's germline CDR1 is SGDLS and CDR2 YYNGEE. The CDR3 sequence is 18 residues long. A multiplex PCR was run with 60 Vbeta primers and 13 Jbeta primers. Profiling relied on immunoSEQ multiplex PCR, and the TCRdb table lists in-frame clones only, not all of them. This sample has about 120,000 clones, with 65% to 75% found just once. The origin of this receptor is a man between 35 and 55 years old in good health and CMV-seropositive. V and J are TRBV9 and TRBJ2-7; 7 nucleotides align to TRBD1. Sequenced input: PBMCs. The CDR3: CASSVEVGLRGGPDEQYF. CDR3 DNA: TGTGCCAGCAGCGTAGAAGTTGGATTGAGAGGGGGCCCAGACGAGCAGTACTTC.